This TCR beta chain was captured by sequencing in a study of CD8 T cells in ankylosing spondylitis. Study-wide results and caveats: Disease-associated clones were CD8+ and fairly uncommon in peripheral blood. A TCR beta motif of under ten highly homologous variants seemed to mark ankylosing spondylitis blood. Matched synovial fluid from ankylosing spondylitis patients was reported to be enriched for disease-linked clones.

Making use of molecular barcodes, quantitative 5'-RACE generated TCR beta libraries. TCRdb re-called the 5' RACE reads with MiXCR, one entry per CDR3 protein. This table has fewer than 200,000 distinct CDR3 sequences, approximately 18% appearing once. This clonotype appeared many times. Its antigen is still unknown. Material for sequencing was blood, either unsorted or a sorted T cell fraction (not recorded which). This clonotype originated in a male donor aged 10-30 years with ankylosing spondylitis or in good health (not recorded which).

The CDR3 reads CASSSLDEQFF. The DNA of the CDR3 is TGTGCCAGCAGTTCTCTCGATGAGCAGTTCTTC. This sequence joins TRBV5-6 and TRBJ2-1; D not certain. The length of the CDR3 is 11 residues. V was trimmed by 5 bases and J by 8 bases, leaving 8 bases between them. Germline V CDR1 and CDR2: SGHDT, YYEEEE. Using reference TRBV5-6 and TRBJ2-1 for the parts outside the CDR3, the full variable domain is DAGVTQSPTHLIKTRGQQVTLRCSPKSGHDTVSWYQQALGQGPQFIFQYYEEEERQRGNFPDRFSGHQFPNYSSELNVNALLLGDSALYLCASSSLDEQFFGPGTRLTVL.